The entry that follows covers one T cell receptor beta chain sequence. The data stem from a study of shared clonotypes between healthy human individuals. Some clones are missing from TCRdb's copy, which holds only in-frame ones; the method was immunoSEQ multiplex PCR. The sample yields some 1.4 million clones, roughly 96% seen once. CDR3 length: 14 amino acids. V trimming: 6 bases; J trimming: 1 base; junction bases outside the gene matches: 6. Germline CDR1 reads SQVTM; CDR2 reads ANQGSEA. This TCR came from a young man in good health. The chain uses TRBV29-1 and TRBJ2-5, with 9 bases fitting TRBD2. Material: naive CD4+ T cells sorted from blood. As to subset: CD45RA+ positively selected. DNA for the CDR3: TGCAGCGTGGCACTAGCGGGTATCCAAGAGACCCAGTACTTC. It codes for CSVALAGIQETQYF.